This entry is about one TCR beta chain. V was pared by 4 bases and J by 3 bases, with 8 bases between. The CDR3 is made up of 12 amino acids. Germline CDR1 reads SGHRS; CDR2 reads YFSETQ. The data were produced by immunoSEQ multiplex PCR, yet TCRdb's version contains in-frame clones alone and is incomplete. Of approximately 220,000 clones in the sample, 85% are singletons; the top ten hold under 20%. This specimen comes from a study of blood T cell repertoires in COVID-19. Overall study: Sources were T cells, B-cell-depleted T cells, or PBMCs; the material itself was cDNA or gDNA.

Those enrolled, adults aged roughly 18 to 89 years, came from about two dozen US areas. Cohort placement rested on clinical history that participants reported themselves. The sample comprised PBMCs or T cells enriched from blood (not recorded which). This receptor was taken from a man aged 35-49 years who had recovered from COVID-19. The rearrangement links TRBV5-1 to TRBJ2-7; D call uncertain. The CDR3 region has the DNA TGCGCCAGCAGCATTAACGGCTACGAGCAGTACTTC. Its translation: CASSINGYEQYF.